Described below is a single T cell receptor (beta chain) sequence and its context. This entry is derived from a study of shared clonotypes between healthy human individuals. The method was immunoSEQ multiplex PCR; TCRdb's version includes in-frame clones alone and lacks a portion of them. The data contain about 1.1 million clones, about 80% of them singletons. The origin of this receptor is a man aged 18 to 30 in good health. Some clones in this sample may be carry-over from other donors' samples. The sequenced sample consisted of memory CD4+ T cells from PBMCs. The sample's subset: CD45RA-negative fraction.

DNA for the CDR3: TGTGCCAGCAGTTTATACCAGGCTCAAGAGACCCAGTACTTC. Its translation: CASSLYQAQETQYF. The rearrangement links TRBV27 to TRBJ2-5; the D is unclear. Trimming removed 1 base at V and 2 bases at J, with 8 bases between. This CDR3 has 14 amino acids. Germline V gene data show CDR1 as MNHEY and CDR2 as SMNVEV (reference sequence).